This entry describes one T cell receptor beta chain. The sample comes from a study of OX40 agonist ivuxolimab in advanced cancers. Clones were sequenced by immunoSEQ multiplex PCR, and TCRdb holds only the in-frame ones, with some missing. The table shows tens of thousands of clones, with about nine tenths occurring only once. With 4 bases removed from V and 5 bases from J, the gap between germline ends came to 14 bases. The CDR3 length is 14 residues. CDR1 is SGHTA, CDR2 FQGNSA, per germline. This clonotype was sampled from an adult with an advanced solid tumor such as melanoma, head and neck, liver or kidney cancer. The sample here was CD4+ or CD8+ T cells sorted from blood, taken in a trial of the OX40 agonist ivuxolimab. J is TRBJ2-5 and V is TRBV7-2; no clear D. For the CDR3, the DNA is TGTGCCAGCAGCTCGGGCTTCCAGCAGGAGACCCAGTACTTC. Its protein is CASSSGFQQETQYF.